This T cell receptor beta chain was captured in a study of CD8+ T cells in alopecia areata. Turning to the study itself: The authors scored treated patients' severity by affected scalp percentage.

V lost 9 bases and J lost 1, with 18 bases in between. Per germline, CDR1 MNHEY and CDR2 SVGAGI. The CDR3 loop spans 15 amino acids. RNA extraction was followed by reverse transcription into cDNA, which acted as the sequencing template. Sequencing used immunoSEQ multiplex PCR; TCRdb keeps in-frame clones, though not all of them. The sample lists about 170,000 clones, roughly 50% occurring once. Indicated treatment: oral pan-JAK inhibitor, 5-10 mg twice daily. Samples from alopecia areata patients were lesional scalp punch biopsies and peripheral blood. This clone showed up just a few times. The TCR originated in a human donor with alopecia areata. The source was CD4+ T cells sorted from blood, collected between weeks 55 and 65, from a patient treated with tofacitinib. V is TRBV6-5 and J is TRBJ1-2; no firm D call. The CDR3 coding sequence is TGTGCCAGTACGACCCCTGACGGGATTAACTATGGCTACACCTTC. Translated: CASTTPDGINYGYTF.